This T cell receptor beta chain was captured in a study of shared T cell receptors in the human thymus. TCRdb's copy holds only in-frame clones and misses some; the assay was immunoSEQ multiplex PCR. The sample holds 700,000 to 750,000 clones; 80% to 90% are singletons and the top ten take 0.008% to 0.011%. V was cut by 0 bases and J by 6 bases, with 14 bases left in between. This CDR3 comprises 15 residues. CDR1 and CDR2 from the germline V gene are MNHEY and SVGAGI. The sample also formed part of further work on human thymus T cells. In that study: Thymus specimens were resections from corrective heart surgery. Related studies found that unrelated individuals share highly overlapping thymic repertoires.

J is TRBJ1-2 and V is TRBV6-5; possibly TRBD1 for D (5 bases). This TCR was sampled from a girl in the first two years of life with a congenital heart defect. The source material was thymocytes. As DNA, the CDR3 is TGTGCCAGCAGTTACTCTTCGGACAAAACGGATGGCTACACCTTC. The encoded protein is CASSYSSDKTDGYTF.